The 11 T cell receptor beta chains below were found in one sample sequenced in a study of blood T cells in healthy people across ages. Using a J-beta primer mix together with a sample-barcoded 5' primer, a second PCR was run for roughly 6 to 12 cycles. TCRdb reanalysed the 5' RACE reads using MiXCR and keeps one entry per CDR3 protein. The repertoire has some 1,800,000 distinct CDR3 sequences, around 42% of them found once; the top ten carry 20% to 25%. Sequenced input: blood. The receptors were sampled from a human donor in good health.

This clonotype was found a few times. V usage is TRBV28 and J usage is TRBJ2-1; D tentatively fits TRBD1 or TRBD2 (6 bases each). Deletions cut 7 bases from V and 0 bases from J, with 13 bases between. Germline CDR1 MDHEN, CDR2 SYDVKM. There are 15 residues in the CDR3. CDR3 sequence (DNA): TGTGCCAGCACCATAGGGGGGAGCTCCTACAATGAGCAGTTCTTC. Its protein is CASTIGGSSYNEQFF. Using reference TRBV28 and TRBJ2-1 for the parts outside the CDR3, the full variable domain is DVKVTQSSRYLVKRTGEKVFLECVQDMDHENMFWYRQDPGLGLRLIYFSYDVKMKEKGDIPEGYSVSREKKERFSLILESASTNQTSMYLCASTIGGSSYNEQFFGPGTRLTVL.

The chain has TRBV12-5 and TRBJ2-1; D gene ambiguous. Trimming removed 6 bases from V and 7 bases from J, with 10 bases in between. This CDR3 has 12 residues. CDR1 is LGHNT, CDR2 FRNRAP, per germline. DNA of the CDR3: TGTGCTAGTGGCCGCTATGAAAATGAGCAGTTCTTC. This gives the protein CASGRYENEQFF.

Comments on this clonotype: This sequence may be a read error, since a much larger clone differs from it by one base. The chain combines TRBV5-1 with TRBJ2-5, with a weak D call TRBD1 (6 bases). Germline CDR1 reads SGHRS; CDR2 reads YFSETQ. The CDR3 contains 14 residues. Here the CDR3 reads CASSPFLTGETQDF. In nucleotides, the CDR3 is TGCGCCAGCAGCCCGTTCTTGACAGGAGAGACCCAGGACTTC.

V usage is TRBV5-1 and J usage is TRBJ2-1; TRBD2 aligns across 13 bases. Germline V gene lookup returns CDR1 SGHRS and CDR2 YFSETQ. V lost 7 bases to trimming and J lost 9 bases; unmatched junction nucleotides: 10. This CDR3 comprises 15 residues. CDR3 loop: CASGLAGEFVSEQFF. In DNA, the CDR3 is TGCGCCAGCGGACTAGCGGGGGAATTTGTTAGTGAGCAGTTCTTC.

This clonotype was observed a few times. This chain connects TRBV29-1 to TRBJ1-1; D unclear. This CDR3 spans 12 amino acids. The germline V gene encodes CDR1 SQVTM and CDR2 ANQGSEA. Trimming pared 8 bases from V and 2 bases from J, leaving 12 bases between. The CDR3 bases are TGCAGCCTCCGCCGGGGAAACACTGAAGCTTTCTTT. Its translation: CSLRRGNTEAFF.

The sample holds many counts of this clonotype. The CDR3 region has the DNA TGCAGCGTTGAAGGGACTAAAGGACAGGGGAGTTACGAGCAGTACTTC. Protein sequence: CSVEGTKGQGSYEQYF. The chain employs TRBV29-1 and TRBJ2-7, with 9 bases matching TRBD1. Losses at the gene ends were 1 base for V and 4 bases for J; bases not matched to a gene: 11. CDR3 length: 16 amino acids. The germline CDR1 and CDR2 sequences are SQVTM and ANQGSEA.

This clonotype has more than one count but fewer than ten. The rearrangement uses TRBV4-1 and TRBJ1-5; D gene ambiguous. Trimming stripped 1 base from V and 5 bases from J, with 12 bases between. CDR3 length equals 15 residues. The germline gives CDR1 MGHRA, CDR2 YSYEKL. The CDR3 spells CASSQGEQAHQPQHF. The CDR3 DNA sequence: TGCGCCAGCAGCCAAGGGGAACAAGCCCATCAGCCCCAGCATTTT.

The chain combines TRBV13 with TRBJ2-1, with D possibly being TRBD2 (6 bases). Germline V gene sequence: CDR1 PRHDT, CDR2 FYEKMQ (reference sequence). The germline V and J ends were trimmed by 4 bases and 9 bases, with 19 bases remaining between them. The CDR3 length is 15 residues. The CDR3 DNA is TGTGCCAGCAGCTCCCAGGGAGGAGGTTTGAGTGAGCAGTTCTTC. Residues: CASSSQGGGLSEQFF. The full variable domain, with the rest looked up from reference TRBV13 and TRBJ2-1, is AAGVIQSPRHLIKEKRETATLKCYPIPRHDTVYWYQQGPGQDPQFLISFYEKMQSDKGSIPDRFSAQQFSDYHSELNMSSLELGDSALYFCASSSQGGGLSEQFFGPGTRLTVL.

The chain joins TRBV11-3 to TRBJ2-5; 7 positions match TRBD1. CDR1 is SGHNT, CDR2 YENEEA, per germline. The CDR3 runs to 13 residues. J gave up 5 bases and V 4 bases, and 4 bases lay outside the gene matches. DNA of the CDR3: TGTGCCAGCAGCTACACAGGGGCCGAGACCCAGTACTTC. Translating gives CASSYTGAETQYF.

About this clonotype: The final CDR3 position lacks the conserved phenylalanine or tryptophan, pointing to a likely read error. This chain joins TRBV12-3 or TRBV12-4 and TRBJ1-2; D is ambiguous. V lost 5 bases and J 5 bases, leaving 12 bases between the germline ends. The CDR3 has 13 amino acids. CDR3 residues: CASSQESAYGYTC. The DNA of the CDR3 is TGTGCCAGCAGTCAGGAGTCTGCTTATGGCTACACCTGC.

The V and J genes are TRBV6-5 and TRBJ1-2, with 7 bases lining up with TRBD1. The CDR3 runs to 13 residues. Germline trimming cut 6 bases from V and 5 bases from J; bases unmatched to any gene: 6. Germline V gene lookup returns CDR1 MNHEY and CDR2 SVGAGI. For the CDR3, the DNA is TGTGCCAGCAGGACAGGGAGCCCATATGGCTACACCTTC. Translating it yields CASRTGSPYGYTF.